This T cell receptor (beta chain) stems from a study of blood T cells in healthy people across ages. Study observations and caveats: Relative to aged donors, long-lived donors carried more naive CD4+ cells and displayed higher diversity.

The CDR3 spans 13 residues. Germline loops: CDR1 LNHDA, CDR2 SQIVND (reference sequence). V was cut by 7 bases and J by 4 bases, with 11 bases left in between. Alongside a J-beta primer mix, a sample-barcoded 5' primer served in a second PCR lasting roughly 6 to 11 cycles. TCRdb re-called the 5' RACE reads with MiXCR, one entry per CDR3 protein. Of 1.5 million or so distinct CDR3 sequences in the sample, under 55% were seen once. In the case of this clonotype: Its antigen is undetermined.

The clonotype comes from a woman in her late teens or twenties in good health. The rearrangement joins TRBV19 to TRBJ2-1, with D unresolved. The sample consisted of blood. DNA for the CDR3: TGTGCCAGTAACGATAGGGAATACAATGAGCAGTTCTTC. This codes for CASNDREYNEQFF.